These T cell receptor beta chains were read from a single sample in a study of beta chain features in type 1 diabetes. Assay: immunoSEQ multiplex PCR; the TCRdb copy retains only in-frame clones and omits some. The sample lists more than 250,000 clones; about 13% were seen once. The sample consisted of naive CD4+ T cells from blood. The receptors here all came from a man in his thirties or forties with type 1 diabetes. Both conserved end residues are trimmed from each CDR3. Some rows have no size entry. The others give once, few or many, or a class for an expanded clone.

>few|TRBJ2-7|TRBV7-9
ASSPNTGIYEQY
>.|TRBJ2-7|TRBV28
ASRSSDYEQY
>.|TRBJ1-1|TRBV6-6
ASSSIRGDTTEAF
>few|TRBJ2-1|TRBV5-1
ASSLLTRGDEQF
>.|TRBJ2-3|TRBV27
ASSFRGQGVMSTDTQY
>.|TRBJ1-1|TRBV4-3
ASSSRDRKYTEAF
>.|TRBJ2-1|TRBV28
ASSLSGIGFDEQF
>.|TRBJ1-1|TRBV7-9
ASSLGSGGDTEAF
>few|TRBJ1-5|TRBV25-1
ASSDGQGVQPQH
>.|TRBJ2-7|TRBV28
ASSSQGDEQY
>.|TRBJ2-2|TRBV19
ASSIVGGPGTGELF
>.|TRBJ2-5|TRBV28
ASSFLQETQY
>.|TRBJ2-1|TRBV18
ASSPGTSGRNEQF
>few|TRBJ2-3|TRBV7-2
ASSSLVHTQY
>.|TRBJ1-1|TRBV28
ASSFEAAQAF
>.|TRBJ2-5|TRBV5-8
ASSSRQGVETQY
>few|TRBJ2-5|TRBV2
ASSGTGSGETQY
>.|TRBJ1-2|TRBV7-2
ASSLVGPDGYT
>.|TRBJ1-3|TRBV28
ASRVGQGASGNTIY
>few|TRBJ2-7|TRBV18
ASSRGGSYEQY
>.|TRBJ1-4|TRBV5-1
ASSPRGAVNEKLF
>.|TRBJ2-1|TRBV7-3
ASSSGTSDYNEQF
>few|TRBJ2-3|TRBV27
ASSLFRSTDTQY
>.|TRBJ2-7|TRBV28
ASSSRQGVSEQY
>.|TRBJ2-2|TRBV30
AWSSGNTGELF
>.|TRBJ2-1|TRBV9
ASSVDVGTGSYNEQF
>few|TRBJ2-3|TRBV7-9
ASSFGTATSTDTQY
>few|TRBJ2-1|TRBV7-9
ASSEGALLGDEQF
>.|TRBJ2-3|TRBV15
ATSRDRGGRKY
>.|TRBJ2-3|TRBV11-3
ASSGQSTDTQY
>few|TRBJ1-5|TRBV7-8
ASSPHSNQPQH
>.|TRBJ2-3|TRBV29-1
SVEASGSDTQY
>few|TRBJ2-2|TRBV9
ASTEGGGAFTGELF
>.|TRBJ2-7|TRBV5-4
ASSRRGGSYEQY
>.|TRBJ1-2|TRBV11-1
ASSSGDGLKGDYGYT
>.|TRBJ1-2|TRBV7-6
ASSAHATVNYGYT
>few|TRBJ2-3|TRBV2
ASRRERGDTQY
>.|TRBJ2-7|TRBV15
ATSRDPSGAYEQY
>.|TRBJ2-3|TRBV9
ASSAPIAGRDTQY
>few|TRBJ2-5|TRBV13
ASSLGDRQETQY
>few|TRBJ2-1|TRBV18
ASSGGLAGDDEQF
>.|TRBJ2-7|TRBV7-9
ASSASGLSYEQY
>.|TRBJ2-2|TRBV30
AWSVKDRGRGELF
>few|TRBJ2-2|TRBV4-3
ASSQDAGLLYTGELF
>.|TRBJ1-2|TRBV7-6
ASSLSSGGASHYGYT
>few|TRBJ2-1|TRBV19
ASKAGTGYNEQF
>once|TRBJ2-7|TRBV5-4
ASSLGFGTGAYEQY
>few|TRBJ2-2|TRBV29-1
SVESSLAPGELF
>few|TRBJ1-5|TRBV5-1
ASSAGTGDSNQPQH
>.|TRBJ1-3|TRBV30
AWSRDSGNTIY
>few|TRBJ1-2|TRBV6-1
ASSFDRVVGYT
>few|TRBJ2-1|TRBV5-4
ASSQATGALSYNEQF
>.|TRBJ2-1|TRBV19
ASSILARNEQF